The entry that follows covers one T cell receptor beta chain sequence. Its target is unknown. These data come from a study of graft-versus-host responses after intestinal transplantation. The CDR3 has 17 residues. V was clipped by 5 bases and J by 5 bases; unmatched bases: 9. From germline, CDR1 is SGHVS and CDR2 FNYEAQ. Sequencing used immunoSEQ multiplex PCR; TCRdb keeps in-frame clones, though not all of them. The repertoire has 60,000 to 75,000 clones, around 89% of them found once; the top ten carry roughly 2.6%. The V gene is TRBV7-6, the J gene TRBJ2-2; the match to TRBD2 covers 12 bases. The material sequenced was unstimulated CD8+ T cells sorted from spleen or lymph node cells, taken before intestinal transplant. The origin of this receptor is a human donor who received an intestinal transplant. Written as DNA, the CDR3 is TGTGCCAGCAGCGCGCAAATAGGACTAGCGGGAACCGGGGAGCTGTTTTTT. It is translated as CASSAQIGLAGTGELFF.